The TCR beta chain described here comes from a study of cytomegalovirus exposure and HLA in healthy donors. The overall study: Earlier, 100 million to 130 million unique TCR beta sequences were recovered from about 179 million T cells by an analysis. The study's findings and limits: Data from an earlier analysis indicated that most TCR beta V segments were productive either about 87% or about 30% of the time. In vitro work confirmed that a few CMV-associated chains recognize CMV antigens.

The CDR3 covers 10 residues. From germline, CDR1 is DFQATT and CDR2 SNEGSKA (reference sequence). V was clipped by 6 bases and J by 5 bases, with 7 bases between them. With 60 Vbeta and 13 Jbeta primers, the PCR was carried out. Libraries were prepared by immunoSEQ multiplex PCR; TCRdb keeps only in-frame clonotypes and omits some of them. The table records about 150,000 clones, more than 8% of them present only once. As concerns this clone: Its antigen is still unknown.

The chain is built from TRBV20-1 and TRBJ1-2; D is unclear. This TCR was recovered from a man aged 45-65 years in good health and CMV-seronegative. Input material: PBMCs. Written as DNA, the CDR3 is TGCAGTGCCCCGGGTTATGGCTACACCTTC. It encodes CSAPGYGYTF.